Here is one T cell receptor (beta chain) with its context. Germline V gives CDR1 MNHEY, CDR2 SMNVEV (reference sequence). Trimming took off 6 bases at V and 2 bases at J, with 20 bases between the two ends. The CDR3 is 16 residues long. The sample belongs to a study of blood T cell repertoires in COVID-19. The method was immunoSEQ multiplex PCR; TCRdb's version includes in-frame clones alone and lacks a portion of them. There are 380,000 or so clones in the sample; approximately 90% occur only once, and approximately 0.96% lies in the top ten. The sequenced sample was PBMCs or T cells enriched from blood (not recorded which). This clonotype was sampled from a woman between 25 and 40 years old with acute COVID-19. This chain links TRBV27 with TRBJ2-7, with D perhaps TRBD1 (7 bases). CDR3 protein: CASSPTSPRGAYEQYF. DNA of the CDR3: TGTGCCAGCAGCCCAACTAGCCCCAGGGGGGCCTACGAGCAGTACTTC.